These 4 T cell receptor beta chains share one sample of origin, sequenced in a study of blood T cells in healthy people across ages. Together with a sample-barcoded 5' primer, a J-beta primer mix was included in a second PCR lasting about 7 to 11 cycles. TCRdb processed the 5' RACE reads anew with MiXCR; each CDR3 protein has one entry. This table has over 1,500,000 distinct CDR3 sequences, roughly 50% appearing once. Sequencing used blood. These receptors were taken from a woman in her forties in good health.

This clonotype was observed a few times. The chain carries TRBV20-1 and TRBJ2-7; 8 nucleotides match TRBD1. The CDR3 extends over 16 amino acids. The V gene's germline CDR1 is DFQATT and CDR2 SNEGSKA (reference sequence). The V segment lost 3 bases and the J segment 2 bases; nucleotides outside the gene matches: 12. Written as DNA, the CDR3 is TGCAGTGCTAGGCCGCTTCGGGACAGGAGTACCTACGAGCAGTACTTC. Translating it yields CSARPLRDRSTYEQYF.

The J gene is TRBJ1-2, the V gene TRBV7-2; D unclear. CDR1 and CDR2 from the germline V gene are SGHTA and FQGNSA. The germline V and J ends were trimmed by 4 bases and 2 bases, with 8 bases remaining between them. The CDR3 runs 13 residues. The CDR3 here is CASSSFGNYGYTF. CDR3 nucleotides: TGTGCCAGCAGCTCGTTCGGGAACTATGGCTACACCTTC. Filled out from reference TRBV7-2 and TRBJ1-2, the complete variable domain reads GAGVSQSPSNKVTEKGKDVELRCDPISGHTALYWYRQSLGQGLEFLIYFQGNSAPDKSGLPSDRFSAERTGGSVSTLTIQRTQQEDSAVYLCASSSFGNYGYTFGSGTRLTVV.

In its sample, this clonotype was seen a few times. The chain uses TRBV15 and TRBJ2-4; tentative D call: TRBD2 (5 bases). There are 16 residues in the CDR3. CDR1 is LNHNV and CDR2 is YYDKDF in the germline V gene (reference sequence). Trimming removed 3 bases at V and 1 base at J, with 13 bases between. The CDR3 protein is CATSRKEGYAKNIQYF. The CDR3 DNA reads as TGTGCCACCAGCAGGAAAGAGGGCTATGCCAAAAACATTCAGTACTTC.

The chain recombines TRBV3-1 with TRBJ2-7; D is perhaps TRBD2 (5 bases). Deletions cut 3 bases from V and 5 bases from J, with 20 bases between. This CDR3 is built from 16 residues. CDR1 LGHDT and CDR2 YNNKEL come from the germline V gene (reference sequence). In DNA, the CDR3 is TGTGCCAGCAGCCAGACCCCGGGATTCCAAGCCCACGAGCAGTACTTC. Translating it yields CASSQTPGFQAHEQYF.